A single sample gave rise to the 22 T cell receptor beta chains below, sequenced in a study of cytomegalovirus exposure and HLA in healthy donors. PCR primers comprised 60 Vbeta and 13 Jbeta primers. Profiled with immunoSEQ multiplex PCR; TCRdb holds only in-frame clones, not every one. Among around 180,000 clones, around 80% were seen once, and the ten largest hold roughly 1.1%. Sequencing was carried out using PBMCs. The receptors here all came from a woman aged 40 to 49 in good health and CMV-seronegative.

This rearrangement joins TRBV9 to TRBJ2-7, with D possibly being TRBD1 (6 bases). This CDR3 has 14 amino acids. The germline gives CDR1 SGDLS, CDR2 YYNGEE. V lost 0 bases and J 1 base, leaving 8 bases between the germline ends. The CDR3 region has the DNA TGTGCCAGCAGCGTAGAACAGGGATCCTACGAGCAGTACTTC. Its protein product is CASSVEQGSYEQYF.

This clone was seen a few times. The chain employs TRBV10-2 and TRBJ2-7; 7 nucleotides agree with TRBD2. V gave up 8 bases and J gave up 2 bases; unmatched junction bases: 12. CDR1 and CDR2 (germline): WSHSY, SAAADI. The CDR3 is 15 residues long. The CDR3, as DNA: TGCGCCAGCGGTTCTTTACCGGGACTACCCTACGAGCAGTACGTC. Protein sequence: CASGSLPGLPYEQYV.

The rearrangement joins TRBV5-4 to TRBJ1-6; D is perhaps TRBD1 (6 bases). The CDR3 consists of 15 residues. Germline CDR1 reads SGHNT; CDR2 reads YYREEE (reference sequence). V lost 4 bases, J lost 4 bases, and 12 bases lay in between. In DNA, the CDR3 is TGTGCCAGCAGCCCCGGACAGTTTTATAATTCACCCCTCCACTTT. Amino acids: CASSPGQFYNSPLHF.

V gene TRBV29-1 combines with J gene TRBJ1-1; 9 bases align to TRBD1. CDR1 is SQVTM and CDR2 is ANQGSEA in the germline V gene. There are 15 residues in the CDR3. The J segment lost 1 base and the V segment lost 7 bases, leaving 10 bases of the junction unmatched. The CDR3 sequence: CSANDPGQGNTEAFF. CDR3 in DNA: TGCAGCGCCAACGACCCGGGACAGGGGAACACTGAAGCTTTCTTT.

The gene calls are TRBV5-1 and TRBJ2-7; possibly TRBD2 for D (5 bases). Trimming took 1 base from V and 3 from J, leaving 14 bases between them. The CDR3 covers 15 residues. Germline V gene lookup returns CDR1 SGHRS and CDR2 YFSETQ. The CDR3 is CASSLSASRGYEQYF. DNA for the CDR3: TGCGCCAGCAGCTTGTCGGCATCTCGGGGCTACGAGCAGTACTTC.

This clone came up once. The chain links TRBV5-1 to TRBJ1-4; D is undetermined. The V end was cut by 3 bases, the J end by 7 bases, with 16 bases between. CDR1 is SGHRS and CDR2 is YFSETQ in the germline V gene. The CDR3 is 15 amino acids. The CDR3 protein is CASSSDASGGEKLFF. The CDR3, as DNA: TGCGCCAGCAGCTCGGACGCATCAGGAGGTGAAAAACTGTTTTTT.

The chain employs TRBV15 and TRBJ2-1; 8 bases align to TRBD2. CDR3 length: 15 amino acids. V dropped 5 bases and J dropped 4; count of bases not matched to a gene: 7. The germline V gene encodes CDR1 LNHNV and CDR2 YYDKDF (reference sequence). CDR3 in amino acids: CATSSISGVYNEQFF. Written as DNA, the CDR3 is TGTGCCACCAGCTCCATTAGCGGGGTATACAATGAGCAGTTCTTC.

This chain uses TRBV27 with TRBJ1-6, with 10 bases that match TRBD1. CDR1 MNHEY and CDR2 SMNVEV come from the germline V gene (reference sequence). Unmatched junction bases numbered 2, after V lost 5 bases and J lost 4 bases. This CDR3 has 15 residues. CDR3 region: CASSRTGGYNSPLHF. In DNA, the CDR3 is TGTGCCAGCAGTAGGACAGGGGGATATAATTCACCCCTCCACTTT.

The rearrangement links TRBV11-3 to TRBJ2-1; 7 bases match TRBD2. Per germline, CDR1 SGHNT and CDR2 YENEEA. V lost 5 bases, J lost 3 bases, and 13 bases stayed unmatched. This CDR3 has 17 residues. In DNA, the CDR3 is TGTGCCAGCAGCCCCCTGAGGGGCGGGGGAAGCTACAATGAGCAGTTCTTC. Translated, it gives CASSPLRGGGSYNEQFF.

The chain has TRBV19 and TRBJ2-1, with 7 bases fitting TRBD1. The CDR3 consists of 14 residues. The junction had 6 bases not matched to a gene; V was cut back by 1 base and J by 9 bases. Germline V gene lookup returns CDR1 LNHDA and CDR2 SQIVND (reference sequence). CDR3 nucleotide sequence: TGTGCCAGTAGTATAGTAGTACAGGGGCCTGAGCAGTTCTTC. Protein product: CASSIVVQGPEQFF.

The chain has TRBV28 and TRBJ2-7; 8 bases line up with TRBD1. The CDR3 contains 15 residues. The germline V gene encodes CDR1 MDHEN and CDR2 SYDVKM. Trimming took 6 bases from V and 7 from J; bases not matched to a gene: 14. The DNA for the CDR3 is TGTGCCAGCAGCCTCACGGGGCAGGGGGCCGGTGAGCAGTACGTC. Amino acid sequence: CASSLTGQGAGEQYV.

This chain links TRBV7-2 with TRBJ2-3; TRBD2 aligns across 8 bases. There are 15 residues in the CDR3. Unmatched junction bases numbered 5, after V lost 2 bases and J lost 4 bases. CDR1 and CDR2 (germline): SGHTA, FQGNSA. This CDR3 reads CASSLSGGPPDTQYF. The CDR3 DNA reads TGTGCCAGCAGCTTATCGGGAGGGCCCCCAGATACGCAGTATTTT.

Written as DNA, the CDR3 is TGTGCCACCAGCAGAGATTCGGGGAGCAACACTGAAGCTTTCTTT. Encoded protein: CATSRDSGSNTEAFF. The chain uses TRBV15 and TRBJ1-1; D unclear. Germline V gene sequence: CDR1 LNHNV, CDR2 YYDKDF (reference sequence). The CDR3 totals 15 residues. Trimming left V 0 bases short and J 2 bases short, with 10 bases between.

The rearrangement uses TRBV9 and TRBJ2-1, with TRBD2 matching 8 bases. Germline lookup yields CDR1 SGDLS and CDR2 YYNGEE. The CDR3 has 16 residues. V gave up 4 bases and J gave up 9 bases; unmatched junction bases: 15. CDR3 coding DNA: TGTGCCAGCAGCCCTCAATCCGGGACTAGTCTCTTTGAGCAGTTCTTC. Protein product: CASSPQSGTSLFEQFF.

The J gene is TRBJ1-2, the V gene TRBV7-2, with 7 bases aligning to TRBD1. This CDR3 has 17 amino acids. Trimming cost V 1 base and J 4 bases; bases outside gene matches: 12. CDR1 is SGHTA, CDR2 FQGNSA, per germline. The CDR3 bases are TGTGCCAGCAGCTTAGGTGCCCTGGGTCAGGGGGGCTATGGCTACACCTTC. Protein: CASSLGALGQGGYGYTF.

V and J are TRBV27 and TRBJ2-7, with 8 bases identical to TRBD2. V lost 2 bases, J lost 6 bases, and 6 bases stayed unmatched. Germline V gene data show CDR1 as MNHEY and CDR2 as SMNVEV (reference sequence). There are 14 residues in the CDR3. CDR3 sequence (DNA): TGTGCCAGCAGTTTAGTGAATAGCGGGACCGAGCAGTACTTC. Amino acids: CASSLVNSGTEQYF.

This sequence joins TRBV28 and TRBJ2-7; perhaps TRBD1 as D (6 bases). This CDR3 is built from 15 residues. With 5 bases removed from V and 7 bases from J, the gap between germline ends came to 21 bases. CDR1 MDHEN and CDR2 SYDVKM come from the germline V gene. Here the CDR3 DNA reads TGTGCCAGCAGTCGTCCGCGCGACAGGCCGGGTGAGCAGTACTTC. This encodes CASSRPRDRPGEQYF.

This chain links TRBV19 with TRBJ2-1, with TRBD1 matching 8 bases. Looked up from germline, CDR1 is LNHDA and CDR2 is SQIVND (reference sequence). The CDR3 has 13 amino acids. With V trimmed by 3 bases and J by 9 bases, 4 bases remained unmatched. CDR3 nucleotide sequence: TGTGCCAGTAGTATGGGAGGACAGGGTGAGCAGTTCTTC. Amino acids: CASSMGGQGEQFF.

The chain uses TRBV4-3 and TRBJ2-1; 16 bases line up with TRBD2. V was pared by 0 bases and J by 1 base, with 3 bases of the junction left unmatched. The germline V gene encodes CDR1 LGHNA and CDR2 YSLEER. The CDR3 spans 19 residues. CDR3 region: CASSQDMGLAGGSYNEQFF. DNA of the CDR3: TGCGCCAGCAGCCAAGATATGGGACTAGCGGGAGGGTCCTACAATGAGCAGTTCTTC.

CDR3 sequence reads: CASSLVSGNQETQYF. CDR3 coding DNA: TGTGCCAGCAGCTTGGTTAGCGGGAACCAAGAGACCCAGTACTTC. The J gene is TRBJ2-5, the V gene TRBV5-4, with 8 bases that match TRBD2. CDR3 length: 15 residues. J was trimmed by 0 bases and V by 0 bases; bases with no gene match: 1. Germline CDR1 reads SGHNT; CDR2 reads YYREEE (reference sequence).

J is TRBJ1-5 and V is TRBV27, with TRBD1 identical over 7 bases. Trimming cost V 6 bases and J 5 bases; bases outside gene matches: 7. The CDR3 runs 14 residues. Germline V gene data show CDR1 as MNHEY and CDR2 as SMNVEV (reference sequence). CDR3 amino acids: CASRPTGADQPQHF. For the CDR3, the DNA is TGTGCCAGCAGACCTACAGGGGCCGATCAGCCCCAGCATTTT.

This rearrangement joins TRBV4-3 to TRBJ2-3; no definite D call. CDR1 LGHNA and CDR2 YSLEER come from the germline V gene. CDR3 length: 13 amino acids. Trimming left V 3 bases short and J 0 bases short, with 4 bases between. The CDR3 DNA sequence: TGCGCCAGCAGCCAGGAGAGCACAGATACGCAGTATTTT. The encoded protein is CASSQESTDTQYF.